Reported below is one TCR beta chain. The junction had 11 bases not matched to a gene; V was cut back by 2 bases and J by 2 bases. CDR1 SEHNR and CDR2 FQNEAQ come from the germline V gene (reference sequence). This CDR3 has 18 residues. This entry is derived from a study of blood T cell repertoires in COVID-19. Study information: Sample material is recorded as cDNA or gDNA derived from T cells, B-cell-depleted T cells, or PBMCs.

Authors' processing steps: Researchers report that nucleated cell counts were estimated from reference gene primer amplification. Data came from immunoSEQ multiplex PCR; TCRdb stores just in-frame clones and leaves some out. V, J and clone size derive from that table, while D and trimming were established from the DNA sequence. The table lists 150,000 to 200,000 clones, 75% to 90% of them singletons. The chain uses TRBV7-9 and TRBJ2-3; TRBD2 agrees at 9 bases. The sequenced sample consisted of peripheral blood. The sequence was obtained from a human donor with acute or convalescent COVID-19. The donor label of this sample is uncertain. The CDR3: CASSLRVDSGGPTDTQYF. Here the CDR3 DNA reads TGTGCCAGCAGCTTAAGGGTGGATAGCGGGGGACCCACAGATACGCAGTATTTT.